Listed below are T cell receptor beta chains from one sample, sequenced in a study of response to subunit inactivated influenza vaccine. TCRdb redid the calling of the RT-PCR reads with MiXCR, one entry per CDR3 protein. The sample holds approximately 310,000 distinct CDR3 sequences, just over 20% seen once. Sequencing used PBMCs from blood, obtained 21 months after vaccination. The receptors stem from a man in his fifties or sixties who received an inactivated influenza vaccine. The CDR3 runs from the conserved cysteine through the conserved F or W. The order of the fields is V gene, J gene, D gene, clone size, CDR3 DNA, CDR3 protein. The D gene is left open where the match is weak. Clone size appears in some rows only: once, few, many, or a class for an expanded clone.

V gene: TRBV18; J gene: TRBJ1-2; D gene: TRBD1; clone size: -; CDR3 DNA: TGTGCCAGCTCACCACCGGTCGGGACAGGAACCTATGGCTACACCTTC; CDR3 protein: CASSPPVGTGTYGYTF
V gene: TRBV6-5; J gene: TRBJ2-1; D gene: -; clone size: -; CDR3 DNA: TGTGCCAGCAGTTACTCGATAGGGCTCAGCAATGAGCAGTTCTTC; CDR3 protein: CASSYSIGLSNEQFF
V gene: TRBV6-2/TRBV6-3; J gene: TRBJ2-2; D gene: -; clone size: many; CDR3 DNA: TGTGCCAGCAGTTTCGGGCCGTACACCGGGGAGCTGTTTTTT; CDR3 protein: CASSFGPYTGELFF
V gene: TRBV6-5; J gene: TRBJ2-1; D gene: -; clone size: -; CDR3 DNA: TGTGCCAGCAGTTACCCTAGAAGGGGGTCCAGTAATGAGCAGTTCTTC; CDR3 protein: CASSYPRRGSSNEQFF
V gene: TRBV20-1; J gene: TRBJ1-5; D gene: -; clone size: many; CDR3 DNA: TGCAGTGCTAGCCAGGGGAGGCAGCCCCAGCATTTT; CDR3 protein: CSASQGRQPQHF
V gene: TRBV4-3; J gene: TRBJ2-7; D gene: -; clone size: -; CDR3 DNA: TGCGCCAGCAGCCAGGGCCTAGTGGGATTAGACTCCTACGAGCAGTACTTC; CDR3 protein: CASSQGLVGLDSYEQYF
V gene: TRBV7-2; J gene: TRBJ1-5; D gene: -; clone size: -; CDR3 DNA: TGTGCCAGCAGCTCATCTGGACAGCCCTATCAGCCCCAGCATTTT; CDR3 protein: CASSSSGQPYQPQHF
V gene: TRBV6-2/TRBV6-3; J gene: TRBJ2-2; D gene: -; clone size: -; CDR3 DNA: TGTGCCAGCAGGGACATTTTCACCGGGGAGCTGTTTTTT; CDR3 protein: CASRDIFTGELFF
V gene: TRBV11-2; J gene: TRBJ2-2; D gene: -; clone size: many; CDR3 DNA: TGTGCCAGCAGCTTATCCCTTGCAGGGAGAATCACCGGGGAGCTGTTTTTT; CDR3 protein: CASSLSLAGRITGELFF
V gene: TRBV19; J gene: TRBJ1-3; D gene: -; clone size: few; CDR3 DNA: TGTGCCAGTAGTTTGGGGGATTCTCCTGGAAACACCATATATTTT; CDR3 protein: CASSLGDSPGNTIYF